This T cell receptor beta chain was captured in a study of human T cells and chemical hapten exposure. The wider study: Diphenylcyclopropenone, dosed weekly to the scalp, was given to patients throughout the roughly 24-week study.

This clonotype was detected only a few times. Time point of the sample: patch test 2, 6 weeks after DPC sensitization. As for treatment: therapeutic diphenylcyclopropenone sensitization with weekly scalp DPC. Alopecia patients deemed DPC-suitable, aged 18 to 70, excluding pregnancy. The template was total RNA from unfractionated whole blood. TCRdb reprocessed the RACE reads via MiXCR and lists one record per CDR3 protein. This sample carries approximately 350,000 distinct CDR3 sequences, about 6% of them seen once, and the ten largest clones take approximately 5.4%. This receptor was taken from a woman between 18 and 29 years old with alopecia areata. Some clones in this sample may be carry-over from other donors' samples. The sample in question was whole blood, obtained in connection with sensitization to the hapten diphenylcyclopropenone (DPC).

CDR3 nucleotide sequence: TGTGCCAGCAGCCCGGACAGGGGGCACAACTATGGCTACACCTTC. Its protein product is CASSPDRGHNYGYTF. This chain links TRBV13 with TRBJ1-2; TRBD1 agrees at 11 bases. Germline CDR1 reads PRHDT; CDR2 reads FYEKMQ (reference sequence). The CDR3 runs to 15 residues. Losses at the gene ends were 5 bases for V and 2 bases for J; bases not matched to a gene: 4.